These 12 T cell receptor beta chains were sequenced from one sample in a study of early T cells in non-severe SARS-CoV-2 infection. One entry per CDR3 protein results from TCRdb running MiXCR on the 5' RACE reads. The sample contains about 28,000 distinct CDR3 sequences, roughly 5.1% of which appear only once. The sequenced sample consisted of whole blood. All receptors derive from an adult who was a healthcare worker with PCR-confirmed SARS-CoV-2 infection or an uninfected control (not recorded which).

This clonotype occurred many times. This sequence joins TRBV4-1 and TRBJ1-2; D unclear. With 1 base removed from V and 0 bases from J, the gap between germline ends came to 12 bases. The germline V gene has CDR1 MGHRA and CDR2 YSYEKL. CDR3 length equals 16 residues. The CDR3 nucleotides are TGCGCCAGCAGCCAAGGTTATGAGATCACTAACTATGGCTACACCTTC. Its protein product is CASSQGYEITNYGYTF.

This clonotype was observed at least ten times. The chain carries TRBV29-1 and TRBJ1-1; D ambiguous. V lost 2 bases to trimming and J lost 4 bases, with 11 bases between them. This CDR3 has 13 amino acids. CDR1 SQVTM and CDR2 ANQGSEA come from the germline V gene. The CDR3 bases are TGCAGCGTTGAACCCGACGGCCTCACTGAAGCTTTCTTT. Encoded protein: CSVEPDGLTEAFF.

This clonotype has just a few counts. The rearrangement joins TRBV7-2 to TRBJ2-1; D remains unclear. Germline V CDR1 and CDR2: SGHTA, FQGNSA. The length of the CDR3 is 15 residues. V gave up 1 base and J gave up 4 bases, with 11 bases separating them. The CDR3 sequence: CASSLEAASYNEQFF. For the CDR3, the DNA is TGTGCCAGCAGCTTAGAGGCGGCTTCGTACAATGAGCAGTTCTTC.

This clonotype came up a few times. The CDR3 sequence is CASSLTLELLNTEAFF. The CDR3 coding sequence is TGCGCCAGCAGCCTTACACTCGAGCTATTGAACACTGAAGCTTTCTTT. The V call is TRBV5-1, the J call TRBJ1-1; D not resolved. CDR3 size: 16 residues. V was trimmed by 4 bases and J by 0 bases, leaving 16 bases between them. Germline loops: CDR1 SGHRS, CDR2 YFSETQ.

This chain joins TRBV7-9 and TRBJ2-2, with 7 nucleotides matching TRBD2. This CDR3 region has 18 residues. The junction had 11 bases not matched to a gene; V was cut back by 4 bases and J by 0 bases. CDR1 is SEHNR, CDR2 FQNEAQ, per germline (reference sequence). The CDR3 coding sequence is TGTGCCAGCAGCTCACTACGGGGGGTCAGTACGAACACCGGGGAGCTGTTTTTT. Translation: CASSSLRGVSTNTGELFF.

This clonotype has a count of ten or more. V usage is TRBV5-6 and J usage is TRBJ2-1, with TRBD2 matching over 13 bases. CDR1 is SGHDT, CDR2 YYEEEE, per germline. The CDR3 has 16 amino acids. J was trimmed by 9 bases and V by 4 bases; bases with no gene match: 10. The CDR3 region has the DNA TGTGCCAGCAGCCTGACTGGACTAGCGGGAGTTGTTGAGCAGTTCTTC. The encoded protein is CASSLTGLAGVVEQFF.

By sample fraction, this clonotype is medium-sized. The rearrangement links TRBV19 to TRBJ2-1; 8 bases agree with TRBD1. The CDR3 length is 16 residues. Germline CDR1 LNHDA, CDR2 SQIVND (reference sequence). V lost 1 base and J lost 6; bases outside the gene matches: 8. This CDR3 reads CASSIVGTGLGNEQFF. DNA of the CDR3: TGTGCCAGTAGTATAGTTGGGACAGGACTTGGCAATGAGCAGTTCTTC.

This clonotype occurred many times. CDR3 region: CASSPTLQPYEQYF. The CDR3 DNA follows: TGTGCCAGCAGTCCTACCCTACAGCCCTACGAGCAGTACTTC. The chain employs TRBV12-3 or TRBV12-4 and TRBJ2-7; D remains unclear. This CDR3 is built from 14 residues. V lost 5 bases and J 2 bases, leaving 13 bases between the germline ends.

This clonotype was recorded at least ten times. The chain recombines TRBV5-1 with TRBJ2-7; TRBD2 is a possible D gene (5 bases). CDR3 length equals 13 residues. The V and J ends lost 0 bases and 7 bases respectively, with 11 bases between them. The germline CDR1 and CDR2 sequences are SGHRS and YFSETQ. The CDR3 spells CASSLGTSGEQYF. CDR3 DNA: TGCGCCAGCAGCTTGGGGACCTCGGGGGAGCAGTACTTC.

This clonotype was observed a few times. V is TRBV27 and J is TRBJ1-2, with 12 bases that match TRBD1. CDR1 MNHEY and CDR2 SMNVEV come from the germline V gene (reference sequence). The CDR3 consists of 15 residues. Trimming took 3 bases from V and 7 from J; bases not matched to a gene: 6. CDR3 amino acids: CASSFSGTGGLGYTF. CDR3 bases: TGTGCCAGCAGTTTCTCCGGGACAGGGGGCCTTGGCTACACCTTC.

This clonotype was recorded at least ten times. The chain employs TRBV7-3 and TRBJ1-2; the D gene is possibly TRBD1 (5 bases). V shed 4 bases and J shed 4 bases, with 13 bases lying between them. Germline V gene data show CDR1 as SGHTA and CDR2 as FQGTGA. CDR3 length: 14 amino acids. CDR3 loop: CASSSRKGSYGYTF. CDR3 bases: TGTGCCAGCAGCTCCCGTAAGGGGTCCTATGGCTACACCTTC.

The chain has TRBV28 and TRBJ2-7, with TRBD2 as a possible D gene (6 bases). Trimming shortened V by 7 bases and J by 7 bases, and 20 bases separated the two germline ends. The CDR3 is 14 residues long. Germline assignment: CDR1 MDHEN and CDR2 SYDVKM. The CDR3 nucleotides read TGTGCCAGCATTCCAGGAGGGGCTAGGGGTGAGCAGTACTTC. Residues: CASIPGGARGEQYF.